A selection of T cell receptor beta chains follows, all from one sample in a study of T cell changes during pregnancy in multiple sclerosis. Profiling relied on immunoSEQ multiplex PCR, and the TCRdb table lists in-frame clones only, not all of them. The sample includes tens of thousands of clones, about 88% seen only once; the top ten take 0.45% to 0.65%. Sequencing was performed on CD4+ T cells from peripheral blood mononuclear cells, taken in the first trimester of pregnancy. These receptors were taken from a female donor with multiple sclerosis, enrolled in a pregnancy study. Each CDR3 is given with its conserved first and last residue. The D gene is left open where the match is weak. The size field is filled for only some rows; it gives once, few, many or a size class.

size | D | J | V | DNA | CDR3
once | - | TRBJ2-6 | TRBV5-6 | TGTGCCAGCACCTTCGAGGGGGTGATGACTTTC | CASTFEGVMTF
- | TRBD1 | TRBJ2-2 | TRBV29-1 | TGCAGCGCTGACAGGGGCACCGGGGAGCTGTTTTTT | CSADRGTGELFF
- | - | TRBJ2-3 | TRBV7-9 | TGTGCCAGCAGCTTATGGACAGCCAGCACAGATACGCAGTATTTT | CASSLWTASTDTQYF
- | - | TRBJ2-1 | TRBV18 | TGTGCCAGCTCACCCAATGATGAGCAGTTCTTC | CASSPNDEQFF
- | TRBD2 | TRBJ2-1 | TRBV11-3 | TGTGCCAGCAGCACGGGACTAGCCTACAATGAGCAGTTCTTC | CASSTGLAYNEQFF
- | TRBD1 | TRBJ2-7 | TRBV23-1 | TGCGCCAGGGGGACAGCTCCTACGAGTTGGTACTTC | CARGTAPTSWYF
once | - | TRBJ1-2 | TRBV4-2 | TGTGCCAGCAGCCAAGGTGCGGGGGACTACTATGGCTACACCTTC | CASSQGAGDYYGYTF
once | - | TRBJ1-5 | TRBV6-1 | TGTGCCAGCAGTGGCAGGGAAGCGAGTCAGCCCCAGCATTTT | CASSGREASQPQHF
- | TRBD1 | TRBJ2-7 | TRBV11-2 | TGTGCCAGCAGCCCCGGGACAGGGCCCTACGAGCAGTACTTC | CASSPGTGPYEQYF
- | - | TRBJ2-1 | TRBV7-2 | TGTGCCAGCAGCCACCCGAGGAATGAGCAGTTCTTC | CASSHPRNEQFF
- | TRBD2 | TRBJ2-7 | TRBV30 | TGTGCCCGGGACGGAAGGCTAGCGGGGGGGCGTGGCGGTCCCTACGAGCAGTACTTC | CARDGRLAGGRGGPYEQYF
- | TRBD2 | TRBJ2-5 | TRBV5-4 | TGTGCCAGCAGCTTGGAGGGGACTAGCGGAGAGACCCAGTACTTC | CASSLEGTSGETQYF
- | - | TRBJ2-7 | TRBV18 | TGTGCCAGCTCACCAACACCGTCCTACGAGCAGTACTTC | CASSPTPSYEQYF
- | - | TRBJ1-1 | TRBV6-6 | TGTGCCAGCAGTTACCCCGGTTTTTATAGCGAAGCTTTCTTT | CASSYPGFYSEAFF
- | TRBD1 | TRBJ1-4 | TRBV7-2 | TGTGCCAGCAGCGCTTACCTCGGGGACAGCAAAGGTGAAAAACTGTTTTTT | CASSAYLGDSKGEKLFF
- | TRBD2 | TRBJ2-5 | TRBV9 | TGTGCCAGCAGCGTAGCGGGACTAGCGTTTCAAGAGACCCAGTACTTC | CASSVAGLAFQETQYF
- | TRBD1 | TRBJ1-2 | TRBV18 | TGTGCCAGCTCACCCCGCGACAGGGTCTATGGCTACACCTTC | CASSPRDRVYGYTF
- | - | TRBJ2-5 | TRBV2 | TGTGCCAGCAGTGGTGACCGGGGGAGAGAGACCCAGTACTTC | CASSGDRGRETQYF
- | TRBD2 | TRBJ2-7 | TRBV11-2 | TGTGCCAGCAGCCTAGCGGGAGACGACCGGGCGTACTTC | CASSLAGDDRAYF
- | - | TRBJ2-2 | TRBV19 | TGTGCCAGTAGTTCCGCCAGGCCAAACGCCGGGGAGCTGTTTTTT | CASSSARPNAGELFF
- | - | TRBJ2-1 | TRBV4-3 | TGCGCCAGCAGCCATGGGTGGCAGGGCAGGCGGACTACTACAAATGAGCAGTTCTTC | CASSHGWQGRRTTTNEQFF
- | - | TRBJ1-1 | TRBV6-6 | TGTGCCAGCAGTAATACAGCGAACACTGAAGCTTTCTTT | CASSNTANTEAFF
- | - | TRBJ1-1 | TRBV18 | TGTGCCAGCTCACCGGATAAACAGGGTGCTGAAGCTTTCTTT | CASSPDKQGAEAFF
- | TRBD2 | TRBJ2-3 | TRBV19 | TGTGCCAGTAGACTAGCGGGAGATACGCAGTATTTT | CASRLAGDTQYF
medium-sized | - | TRBJ2-7 | TRBV18 | TGTGCCAGCTCAATAGCGGTTCAGACCTACGAGCAGTACTTC | CASSIAVQTYEQYF
- | TRBD1 | TRBJ1-4 | TRBV6-1 | TGTGCCAGCAGTGAAGACGGAGGGACAGCAACTAATGAAAAACTGTTTTTT | CASSEDGGTATNEKLFF
- | TRBD1 | TRBJ2-5 | TRBV12-5 | TGTGCTAGTGGTTTTTTAACAGGGGGCCAGGAGACCCAGTACTTC | CASGFLTGGQETQYF
few | - | TRBJ1-2 | TRBV27 | TGTGCCAGCAGTCCTCGACACACTAACTATGGCTACACCTTC | CASSPRHTNYGYTF
- | TRBD2 | TRBJ2-1 | TRBV2 | TGTGCCAGCAGTGTTGAGGGACTAGCGGCCAATGAGCAGTTCTTC | CASSVEGLAANEQFF
- | TRBD2 | TRBJ2-1 | TRBV27 | TGTGCCAGCACCGCCGGACTAGCCTCCTACAATGAGCAGTTCTTC | CASTAGLASYNEQFF
- | - | TRBJ2-7 | TRBV11-1 | TGTGCCAGCAGCGCCAGGTCTTCGCCCTACGAGCAGTACTTC | CASSARSSPYEQYF
- | TRBD1 | TRBJ1-1 | TRBV7-6 | TGTGCCAGCAGCTCATACAGGGGTAACACTGAAGCTTTCTTT | CASSSYRGNTEAFF